Shown below are 27 T cell receptor beta chains from a single sample sequenced in a study of T cells in Graves' hyperthyroidism and ophthalmopathy. Researchers took RNA transcripts and amplified the TCR beta CDR3 regions from them. First-round RT-PCR targeting the TCR CDR3 was performed with the HTBI primer set. TCRdb itself ran the multiplex PCR reads through MiXCR, one entry per CDR3 protein. The table records some 740,000 distinct CDR3 sequences, around 15% of them present only once. Sample: blood. The receptor set was obtained from a woman aged 18-30 years with Graves' hyperthyroidism.

The chain uses TRBV29-1 and TRBJ2-7, with D unclear. This CDR3 comprises 14 residues. The germline gives CDR1 SQVTM, CDR2 ANQGSEA. The V gene lost 4 bases and the J gene lost 6 bases, with 19 bases spanning the gap. CDR3 bases: TGCAGCGTTGTGGGTCTACACCCCTCTGGCGAGCAGTACTTC. Translating gives CSVVGLHPSGEQYF.

This clonotype was found a few times. V and J are TRBV29-1 and TRBJ1-2; D gene unclear. CDR1 SQVTM and CDR2 ANQGSEA come from the germline V gene. The CDR3 runs to 14 residues. The V end was cut by 4 bases, the J end by 0 bases, with 12 bases between. This CDR3 is CSVAYPTANYGYTF. The DNA for the CDR3 is TGCAGCGTTGCCTATCCAACAGCTAACTATGGCTACACCTTC.

This clonotype was seen only a few times. The V call is TRBV29-1, the J call TRBJ2-2; the D call may be TRBD1 or TRBD2 (5 bases each). This CDR3 is built from 12 residues. CDR1 is SQVTM and CDR2 is ANQGSEA in the germline V gene. Deletions cut 7 bases from V and 6 bases from J, with 12 bases between. The CDR3 spells CSATRDPGELFF. The CDR3, as DNA: TGCAGCGCCACCAGGGACCCCGGGGAGCTGTTTTTT.

This clonotype was found a few times. This chain joins TRBV20-1 and TRBJ2-1, with TRBD2 identical over 11 bases. CDR1 is DFQATT, CDR2 SNEGSKA, per germline (reference sequence). With 5 bases clipped from V and 0 bases from J, the junction kept 3 bases outside the gene matches. The CDR3 has 15 amino acids. CDR3 region: CSAQTSGSSYNEQFF. Here the CDR3 DNA reads TGCAGTGCTCAAACTAGCGGGAGCTCCTACAATGAGCAGTTCTTC.

This clonotype was recorded many times. The gene calls are TRBV4-3 and TRBJ2-7; TRBD2 aligns across 9 bases. V trimming: 3 bases; J trimming: 2 bases; junction bases outside the gene matches: 8. The CDR3 has 16 residues. The V gene's germline CDR1 is LGHNA and CDR2 YSLEER. The CDR3 DNA reads TGCGCCAGCAGCCACCTTAGCGGGAGCCCCACCTACGAGCAGTACTTC. The encoded protein is CASSHLSGSPTYEQYF.

This clonotype was seen at least ten times. The CDR3 loop reads CASSLNIWDEAFF. CDR3 nucleotide sequence: TGTGCCAGCAGCTTGAACATTTGGGATGAAGCTTTCTTT. The rearrangement joins TRBV5-5 to TRBJ1-1, with D uncertain. From germline, CDR1 is SGHKS and CDR2 YYEKEE (reference sequence). This CDR3 is built from 13 residues. The V end was cut by 1 base, the J end by 7 bases, with 11 bases between.

Many counts were recorded for this clonotype. At one boundary the junction diverges from the germline segment, which might be a read error. The chain employs TRBV12-3 or TRBV12-4 and TRBJ2-1; 11 nucleotides match TRBD2. The CDR3 is made up of 15 amino acids. In nucleotides, the CDR3 is TGTGCCAGCAGCTTAGTAGCGGGAGGGCCTGGGGAGCAGTTCTTC. This encodes CASSLVAGGPGEQFF.

The chain links TRBV2 to TRBJ1-4, with 9 bases that match TRBD1. With V trimmed by 7 bases and J by 8 bases, 8 bases remained unmatched. Per the germline V gene, CDR1 is SNHLY and CDR2 is FYNNEI. The CDR3 runs 14 residues. The CDR3 spells CASTEGQGTEKLFF. CDR3 DNA: TGTGCCAGCACCGAGGGACAGGGAACGGAAAAACTGTTTTTT.

V and J are TRBV7-9 and TRBJ1-2; D gene unclear. Germline-derived CDR1 and CDR2 are SEHNR and FQNEAQ (reference sequence). Trimming removed 8 bases at V and 7 bases at J, with 17 bases between. The CDR3 spans 13 residues. The CDR3 protein is CASAPPGRPGYTF. In DNA form, the CDR3 reads TGTGCCAGCGCCCCACCGGGGAGGCCTGGCTACACCTTC. The full variable domain, with the rest looked up from reference TRBV7-9 and TRBJ1-2, is DTGVSQNPRHKITKRGQNVTFRCDPISEHNRLYWYRQTLGQGPEFLTYFQNEAQLEKSRLLSDRFSAERPKGSFSTLEIQRTEQGDSAMYLCASAPPGRPGYTFGSGTRLTVV.

This clonotype was seen more than once but under ten times. The J gene is TRBJ2-7, the V gene TRBV19; D is perhaps TRBD1 or TRBD2 (5 bases each). The CDR3 has 15 residues. V was cut by 5 bases and J by 2 bases, with 16 bases left in between. Germline lookup yields CDR1 LNHDA and CDR2 SQIVND (reference sequence). The CDR3 coding sequence is TGTGCCAGTAGTGACCCGGGGACGAGAGCCTACGAGCAGTACTTC. Amino acid sequence: CASSDPGTRAYEQYF.

This clonotype was seen only a few times. The rearrangement joins TRBV7-8 to TRBJ2-3; D remains ambiguous. Germline V gene lookup returns CDR1 SGHVS and CDR2 FQNEAQ. The CDR3 extends over 12 amino acids. Trimming removed 4 bases from V and 12 bases from J, with 14 bases in between. Here the CDR3 reads CASSSDWVVQYF. The CDR3 coding sequence is TGTGCCAGCAGCTCTGACTGGGTCGTCCAGTATTTT.

This chain's CDR3 is CASSLADSGLKNIQYF. The DNA of the CDR3 is TGCGCCAGCAGCTTGGCGGACTCAGGGCTCAAAAACATTCAGTACTTC. The chain carries TRBV5-1 and TRBJ2-4, with D perhaps TRBD1 or TRBD2 (5 bases each). Germline V CDR1 and CDR2: SGHRS, YFSETQ. Deletions cut 0 bases from V and 3 bases from J, with 13 bases between. CDR3 length: 16 residues.

Comment on this clonotype: The junction departs from germline at one end; a sequencing error may be responsible. The rearrangement links TRBV6-2 or TRBV6-3 to TRBJ2-1, with D possibly matching TRBD2 (7 bases). Germline V gives CDR1 MNHEY, CDR2 SVGEGT. The CDR3 runs to 17 residues. Here the CDR3 DNA reads TGCCGAAAACAGGGCCCGCACCGCGGGAGTAAGTACAATGAGCAGTTCTTC. The encoded protein is CRKQGPHRGSKYNEQFF.

The genes are TRBV19 and TRBJ2-2; tentative D call: TRBD2 (6 bases). V lost 0 bases and J lost 5, with 7 bases in between. This CDR3 region has 14 residues. Germline-derived CDR1 and CDR2 are LNHDA and SQIVND (reference sequence). Here the CDR3 reads CASSIDGGTGELFF. In DNA, the CDR3 is TGTGCCAGTAGTATAGATGGGGGGACCGGGGAGCTGTTTTTT.

This clonotype was seen repeatedly, ten times or more. V is TRBV6-1 and J is TRBJ1-1; D remains ambiguous. CDR1 MNHNS and CDR2 SASEGT come from the germline V gene. Deletions cut 5 bases from V and 0 bases from J, with 19 bases between. The CDR3 has 17 residues. CDR3 in DNA: TGTGCCAGCAGTTTGGCGTTTTACCCGGATGTGAACACTGAAGCTTTCTTT. It encodes CASSLAFYPDVNTEAFF.

This clonotype showed up just a few times. This chain connects TRBV7-9 to TRBJ1-6; 11 nucleotides match TRBD1. The CDR3 contains 19 residues. Trimming cost V 1 base and J 7 bases; bases outside gene matches: 12. Germline V gene lookup returns CDR1 SEHNR and CDR2 FQNEAQ (reference sequence). As DNA, the CDR3 is TGTGCCAGCAGCTTAGATGGACAGGGGGCATGGGGGAAAAATTCACCCCTCCACTTT. It translates to CASSLDGQGAWGKNSPLHF.

This clonotype was recorded at least ten times. This chain uses TRBV28 with TRBJ2-1, with 10 nucleotides matching TRBD2. J gave up 6 bases and V 5 bases, and 4 bases lay outside the gene matches. The CDR3 covers 14 residues. Germline assignment: CDR1 MDHEN and CDR2 SYDVKM. The chain's CDR3 is CASSPASGSNEQFF. CDR3 bases: TGTGCCAGCAGTCCGGCTAGCGGGAGCAATGAGCAGTTCTTC.

This clonotype was seen ten or more times. V usage is TRBV7-9 and J usage is TRBJ2-7; weak D call: TRBD2 (6 bases). Germline CDR1 reads SEHNR; CDR2 reads FQNEAQ (reference sequence). The CDR3 consists of 13 residues. V dropped 4 bases and J dropped 3 bases, with 10 bases sitting between them. CDR3 DNA: TGTGCCAGCAGCTACGAGACTAGCTACGAGCAGTACTTC. Its protein product is CASSYETSYEQYF.

This clonotype was found many times. The genes are TRBV5-6 and TRBJ1-1; maybe TRBD1 (6 bases). The germline V gene encodes CDR1 SGHDT and CDR2 YYEEEE. The CDR3 length is 16 residues. V lost 0 bases and J lost 1, with 13 bases in between. Here the CDR3 reads CASSLGPGGPNTEAFF. CDR3 bases: TGTGCCAGCAGCTTGGGTCCGGGGGGGCCGAACACTGAAGCTTTCTTT.

This clonotype was recorded many times. The CDR3 DNA reads as TGTGCCAGCTCACCGTTATCACTTCGGACTAGCGGGGACCACAATGAGCAGTTCTTC. Protein: CASSPLSLRTSGDHNEQFF. The chain links TRBV18 to TRBJ2-1; 12 nucleotides line up with TRBD2. Unmatched junction bases numbered 14, after V lost 3 bases and J lost 5 bases. Per germline, CDR1 KGHSH and CDR2 LQKENI. The CDR3 has 19 residues.

This clonotype came up many times. The chain couples TRBV6-2 or TRBV6-3 to TRBJ1-1; 7 bases are a match to TRBD1. V trimming: 6 bases; J trimming: 7 bases; junction bases outside the gene matches: 5. Germline CDR1 and CDR2: MNHEY and SVGEGT. This CDR3 spans 12 amino acids. The CDR3 region is CASRTGILEAFF. The CDR3 nucleotides are TGTGCCAGCAGGACAGGGATTCTTGAAGCTTTCTTT.

Many counts were recorded for this clonotype. The chain has TRBV12-3 or TRBV12-4 and TRBJ2-5; D call uncertain. The V end was cut by 3 bases, the J end by 5 bases, with 19 bases between. The CDR3 runs 16 residues. In DNA form, the CDR3 reads TGTGCCAGCAGTTTCTCGAAAGAGTCGGTCGGGGAGACCCAGTACTTC. As protein: CASSFSKESVGETQYF.

This chain links TRBV6-5 with TRBJ2-4; either TRBD1 or TRBD2 may fit D (5 bases each). Germline values: CDR1 MNHEY, CDR2 SVGAGI. Trimming took off 4 bases at V and 5 bases at J, with 15 bases between the two ends. The CDR3 is 15 residues long. The CDR3 region is CASSSYGARQNIQYF. CDR3 in DNA: TGTGCCAGCAGTTCGTACGGGGCGCGACAAAACATTCAGTACTTC.

This clonotype was seen repeatedly, ten times or more. The chain couples TRBV28 to TRBJ1-1; possibly TRBD1 for D (6 bases). Trimming shortened V by 3 bases and J by 0 bases, and 14 bases separated the two germline ends. This CDR3 comprises 16 residues. Germline lookup yields CDR1 MDHEN and CDR2 SYDVKM. The CDR3 nucleotides are TGTGCCAGCAGTTTCCCGGGGGCCTCGATGAACACTGAAGCTTTCTTT. It yields the protein CASSFPGASMNTEAFF.

This clonotype was seen ten or more times. The chain links TRBV20-1 to TRBJ2-7; D is possibly TRBD1 (5 bases). CDR3 length: 12 residues. Germline V gene lookup returns CDR1 DFQATT and CDR2 SNEGSKA (reference sequence). The V gene lost 7 bases and the J gene lost 1 base, with 11 bases spanning the gap. Written as DNA, the CDR3 is TGCAGTGGTCGCAGGGATTCCTACGAGCAGTACTTC. Protein sequence: CSGRRDSYEQYF.

This clonotype appeared many times. This rearrangement joins TRBV11-2 to TRBJ2-7, with 11 bases lining up with TRBD1. This CDR3 is 14 amino acids long. V lost 6 bases and J lost 3; bases outside the gene matches: 4. Germline V lookup: CDR1 SGHAT, CDR2 FQNNGV. The CDR3 sequence: CASRTGTGGYEQYF. CDR3 DNA: TGTGCCAGCAGGACCGGGACAGGGGGCTACGAGCAGTACTTC.

This clonotype was seen repeatedly, ten times or more. This chain joins TRBV4-3 and TRBJ2-7; 9 bases are shared with TRBD1. CDR1 is LGHNA and CDR2 is YSLEER in the germline V gene. This CDR3 spans 15 amino acids. V lost 2 bases and J lost 2; bases outside the gene matches: 4. In DNA, the CDR3 is TGCGCCAGCAGCCAAAGGACAGGGGCCGCCTACGAGCAGTACTTC. It specifies CASSQRTGAAYEQYF.